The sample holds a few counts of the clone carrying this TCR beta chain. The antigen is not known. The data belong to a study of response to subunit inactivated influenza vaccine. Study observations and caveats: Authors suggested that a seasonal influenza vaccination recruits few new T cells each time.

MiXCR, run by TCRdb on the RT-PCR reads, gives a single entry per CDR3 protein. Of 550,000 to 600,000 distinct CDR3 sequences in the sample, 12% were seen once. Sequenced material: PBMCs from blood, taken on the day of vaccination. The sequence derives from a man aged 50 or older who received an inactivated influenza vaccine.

Written as DNA, the CDR3 is TGTGCCAGCAGATACCACGTAACAGAGAACACTGAAGCTTTCTTT. It translates to CASRYHVTENTEAFF. This chain uses TRBV7-9 with TRBJ1-1; unclear D gene. CDR1 is SEHNR, CDR2 FQNEAQ, per germline (reference sequence). The V gene lost 6 bases and the J gene lost 1 base, with 15 bases spanning the gap. The CDR3 has 15 residues.